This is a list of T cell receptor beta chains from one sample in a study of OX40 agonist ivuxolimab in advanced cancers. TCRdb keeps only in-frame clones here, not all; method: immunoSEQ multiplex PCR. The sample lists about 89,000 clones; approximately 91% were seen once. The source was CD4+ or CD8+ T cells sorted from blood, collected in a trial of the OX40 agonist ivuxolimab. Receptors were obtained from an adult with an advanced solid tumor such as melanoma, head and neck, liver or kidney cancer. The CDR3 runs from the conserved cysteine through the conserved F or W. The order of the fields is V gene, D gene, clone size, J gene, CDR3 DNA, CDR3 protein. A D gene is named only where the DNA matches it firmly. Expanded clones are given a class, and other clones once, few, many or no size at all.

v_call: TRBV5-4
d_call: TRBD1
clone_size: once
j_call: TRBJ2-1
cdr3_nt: TGTGCCAGCAGCTTGGCAGGGGGCGCCTACAATGAGCAGTTCTTC
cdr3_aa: CASSLAGGAYNEQFF

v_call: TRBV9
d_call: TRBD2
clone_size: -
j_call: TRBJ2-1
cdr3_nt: TGTGCCAGCAGCTCAGGACTAGCGCCCTCCTACAATGAGCAGTTCTTC
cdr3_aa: CASSSGLAPSYNEQFF

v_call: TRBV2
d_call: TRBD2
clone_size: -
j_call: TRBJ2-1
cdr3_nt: TGTGCCAGCAGTGAAACTCGGGCGGGGGGACGAAGTGAGCAGTTCTTC
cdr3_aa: CASSETRAGGRSEQFF

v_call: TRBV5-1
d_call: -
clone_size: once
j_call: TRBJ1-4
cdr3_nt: TGCGCCAGCAGCTTACAGGGCAGGGATGAAAAACTGTTTTTT
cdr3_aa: CASSLQGRDEKLFF

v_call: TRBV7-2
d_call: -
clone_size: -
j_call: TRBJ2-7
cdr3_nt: TGTGCCAGCAGCCTCGGCGAGCTGGACGAGCAGTACTTC
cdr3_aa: CASSLGELDEQYF

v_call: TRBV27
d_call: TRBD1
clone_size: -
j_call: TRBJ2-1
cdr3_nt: TGTGCCAGCAGTTATACCGGGACAGGTTCCTACAATGAGCAGTTCTTC
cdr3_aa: CASSYTGTGSYNEQFF

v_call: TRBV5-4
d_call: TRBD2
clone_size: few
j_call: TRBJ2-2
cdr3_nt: TGTGCCAGCAGCTTGGGGACTAGCGGGAACACCGGGGAGCTGTTTTTT
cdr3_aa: CASSLGTSGNTGELFF

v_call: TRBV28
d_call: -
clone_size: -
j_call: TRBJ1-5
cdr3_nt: TGTGCCAGCAGCCGAATCGGGGCTCAGCCCCAGCATTTT
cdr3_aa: CASSRIGAQPQHF

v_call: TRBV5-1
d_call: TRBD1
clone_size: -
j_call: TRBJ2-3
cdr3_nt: TGCGCCAGCAGCCCCCGGACAGGGGAGCCAGATACGCAGTATTTT
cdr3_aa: CASSPRTGEPDTQYF

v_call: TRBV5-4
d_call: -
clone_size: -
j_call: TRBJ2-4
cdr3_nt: TGTGCCAGCAGCGATCCAACAGGGACGGTAGACATTCAGTACTTC
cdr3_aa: CASSDPTGTVDIQYF

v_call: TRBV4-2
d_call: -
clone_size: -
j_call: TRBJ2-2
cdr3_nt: TGTGCCAGCAGCCAAACATGGACTAACACCGGGGAGCTGTTTTTT
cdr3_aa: CASSQTWTNTGELFF

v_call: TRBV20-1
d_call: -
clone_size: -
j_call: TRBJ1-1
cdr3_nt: TGCAGTGCTAGTGGGGTGGCTGAAGCTTTCTTT
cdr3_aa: CSASGVAEAFF

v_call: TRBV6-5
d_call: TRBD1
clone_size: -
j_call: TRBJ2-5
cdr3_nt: TGTGCCAGCAGTTGGCCGGGACAGGGCGTTGAGACCCAGTACTTC
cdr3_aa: CASSWPGQGVETQYF

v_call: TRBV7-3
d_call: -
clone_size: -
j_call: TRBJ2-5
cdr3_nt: TGTGCCACCATCGGGGGGGGACAGCCCTTTTCCCAGAGGACCCAGTACTTC
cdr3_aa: CATIGGGQPFSQRTQYF

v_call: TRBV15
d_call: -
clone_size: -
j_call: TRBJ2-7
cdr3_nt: TGTGCCACCAGCAAGGATCCGGACGGATCGGGGGAGCAGTACTTC
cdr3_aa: CATSKDPDGSGEQYF

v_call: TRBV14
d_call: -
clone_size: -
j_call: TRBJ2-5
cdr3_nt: TGTGCCAGCAGCCAAGATGGGGCAAGGGAGACCCAGTACTTC
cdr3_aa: CASSQDGARETQYF

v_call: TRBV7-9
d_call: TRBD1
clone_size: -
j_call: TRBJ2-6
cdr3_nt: TGTGCCAGCAGCGTAGACAGGGGTACCTCTGGGGCCAACGTCCTGACTTTC
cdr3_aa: CASSVDRGTSGANVLTF

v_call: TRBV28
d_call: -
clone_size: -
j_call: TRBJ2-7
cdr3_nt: TGTGCCAGCCTAAACCCGAGGGGTTACGAGCAGTACTTC
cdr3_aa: CASLNPRGYEQYF

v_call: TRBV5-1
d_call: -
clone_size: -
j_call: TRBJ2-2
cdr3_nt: TGCGCCAGCAGCTGGCCAAGTAACACCGGGGAGCTGTTTTTT
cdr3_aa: CASSWPSNTGELFF

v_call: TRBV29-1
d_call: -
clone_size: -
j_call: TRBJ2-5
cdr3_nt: TGCAGCGTGACCGACGCCAGGGGGAGGGAGACCCAGTACTTC
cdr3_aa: CSVTDARGRETQYF

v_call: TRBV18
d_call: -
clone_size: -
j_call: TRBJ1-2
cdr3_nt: TGTGCCAGCTCATCCCAAGGAGCTAACTATGGCTACACCTTC
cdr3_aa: CASSSQGANYGYTF

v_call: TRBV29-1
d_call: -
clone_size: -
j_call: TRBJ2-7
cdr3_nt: TGCAGCGTTTATCAGATGTACGAGCAGTACTTC
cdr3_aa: CSVYQMYEQYF

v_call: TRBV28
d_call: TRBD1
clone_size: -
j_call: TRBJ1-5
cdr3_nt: TGTGCCAGCAGTTTGGCCGGACAGGGTCAGCCCCAGCATTTT
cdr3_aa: CASSLAGQGQPQHF

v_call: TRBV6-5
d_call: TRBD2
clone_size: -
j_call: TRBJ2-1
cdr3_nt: TGTGCCACCGAGCGGGGGGGCTCCTACAATGAGCAGTTCTTC
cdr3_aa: CATERGGSYNEQFF

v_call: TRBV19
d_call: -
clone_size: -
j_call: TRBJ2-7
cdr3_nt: TGTGCCAGTAGTAACCTCGGAGACGAGCAGTACTTC
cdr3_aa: CASSNLGDEQYF

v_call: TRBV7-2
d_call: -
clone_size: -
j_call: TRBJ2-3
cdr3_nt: TGTGCCAGCAGCCGGAACCGGGGGTTTGGTACAGATACGCAGTATTTT
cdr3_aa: CASSRNRGFGTDTQYF

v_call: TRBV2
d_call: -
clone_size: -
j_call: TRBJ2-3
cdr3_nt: TGTGCCAGCAGTGACACTTCTCCCGAGGATACGCAGTATTTT
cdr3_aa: CASSDTSPEDTQYF

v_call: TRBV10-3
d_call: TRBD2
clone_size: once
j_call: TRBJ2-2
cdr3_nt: TGTATGGCGGGAGATAACACCGGGGAGCTGTTTTTT
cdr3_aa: CMAGDNTGELFF

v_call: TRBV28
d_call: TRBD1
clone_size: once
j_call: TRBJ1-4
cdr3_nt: TGTGCCAGCAGACCTTCGGACAGGCTTGTTGAAAAACTGTTTTTT
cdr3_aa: CASRPSDRLVEKLFF

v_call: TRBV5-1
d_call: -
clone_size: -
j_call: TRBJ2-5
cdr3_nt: TGCGCCAGCAGCTTGTTGGGCCCAACGATTGAGGAGACCCAGTACTTC
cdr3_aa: CASSLLGPTIEETQYF

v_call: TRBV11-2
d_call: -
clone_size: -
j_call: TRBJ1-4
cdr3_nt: TGTGCCAGCAGCTTAGGGGTTAGCAGGGTTGAAAAACTGTTTTTT
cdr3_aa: CASSLGVSRVEKLFF

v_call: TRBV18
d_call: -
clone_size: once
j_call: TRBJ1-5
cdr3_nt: TGTGCCAGCTCACCTCCAGGGGCCCTTAATCAGCCCCAGCATTTT
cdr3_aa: CASSPPGALNQPQHF

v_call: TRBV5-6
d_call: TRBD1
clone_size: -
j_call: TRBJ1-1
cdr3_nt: TGTGCCAGCGCTAGGGACAGGGGAACGAACACTGAAGCTTTCTTT
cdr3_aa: CASARDRGTNTEAFF

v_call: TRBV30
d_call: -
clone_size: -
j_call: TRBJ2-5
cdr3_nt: TGTGCCTGGAGCCCCGGGCAGCAGCAAGAGACCCAGTACTTC
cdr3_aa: CAWSPGQQQETQYF

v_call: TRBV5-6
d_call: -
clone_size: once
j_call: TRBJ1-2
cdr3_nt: TGTGCCAGCAGCTTGGGACGCCTCTATGGCTACACCTTC
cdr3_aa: CASSLGRLYGYTF

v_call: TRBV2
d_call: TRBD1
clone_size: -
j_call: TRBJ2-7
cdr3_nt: TGTGCCAGCAGTGATAAGCAGGGGGCCGTGTACGAGCAGTACTTC
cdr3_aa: CASSDKQGAVYEQYF

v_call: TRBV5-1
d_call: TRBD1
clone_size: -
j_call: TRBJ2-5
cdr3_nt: TGCGCCAGCAGCAGTCTGGGACAGGGAGTCGAAGAGACCCAGTACTTC
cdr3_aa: CASSSLGQGVEETQYF

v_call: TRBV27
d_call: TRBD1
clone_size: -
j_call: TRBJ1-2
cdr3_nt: TGTGCCAGCAGTTCCAAAGGCCGGGACAGGGCTTTTTCGTTGTATGGCTACACCTTC
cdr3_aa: CASSSKGRDRAFSLYGYTF

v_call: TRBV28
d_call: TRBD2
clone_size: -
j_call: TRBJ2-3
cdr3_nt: TGTGCCAGCAGCGCCTCGGGGCTAGCGGGGAATACGCAGTATTTT
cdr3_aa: CASSASGLAGNTQYF

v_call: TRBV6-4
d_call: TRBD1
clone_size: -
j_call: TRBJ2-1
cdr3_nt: TGTGCCAGCAGCCAACAGGGGGGAGGCAATGAGCAGTTCTTC
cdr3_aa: CASSQQGGGNEQFF

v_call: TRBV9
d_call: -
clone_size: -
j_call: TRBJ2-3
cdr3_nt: TGTGCCAGCAGCGTAGTCGGGAGTACAGATACGCAGTATTTT
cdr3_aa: CASSVVGSTDTQYF

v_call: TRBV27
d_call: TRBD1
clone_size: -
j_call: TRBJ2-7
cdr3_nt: TGTGCTACATCCCGGACAGGTTCCTACGAGCAGTACTTC
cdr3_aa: CATSRTGSYEQYF

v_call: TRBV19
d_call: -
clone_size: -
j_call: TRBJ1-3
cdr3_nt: TGTGCCAGTAGCAAGTTTGGAAACACCATATATTTT
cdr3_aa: CASSKFGNTIYF

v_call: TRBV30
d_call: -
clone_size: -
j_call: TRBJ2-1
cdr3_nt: TGTGCCTGGAGTCTTTACAATGAGCAGTTCTTC
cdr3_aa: CAWSLYNEQFF

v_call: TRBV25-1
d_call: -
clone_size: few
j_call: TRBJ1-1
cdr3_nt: TGTGCCAGCAGACAGGGTGGGAACACTGAAGCTTTCTTT
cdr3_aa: CASRQGGNTEAFF

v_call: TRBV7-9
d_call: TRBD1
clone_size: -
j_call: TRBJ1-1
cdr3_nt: TGTGCCAGCGATCAGGGGGGAGTGATGAACACTGAAGCTTTCTTT
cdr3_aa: CASDQGGVMNTEAFF

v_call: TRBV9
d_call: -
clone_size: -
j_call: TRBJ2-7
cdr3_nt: TGTGCCAGCAGCGTAGCATCAGGGACATTCTACGAGCAGTACTTC
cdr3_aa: CASSVASGTFYEQYF

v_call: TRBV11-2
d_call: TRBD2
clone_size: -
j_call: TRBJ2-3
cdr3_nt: TGTGCCAGCAGCGTCGGGACTAGCGGTCCATCAGATACGCAGTATTTT
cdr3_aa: CASSVGTSGPSDTQYF